Below, one TCR beta chain is given with its context. What it recognizes is unknown. The CDR3 length is 14 residues. Germline V gene data show CDR1 as SNHLY and CDR2 as FYNNEI. V lost 5 bases, J lost 6 bases, and 3 bases stayed unmatched. The source of the sample is a study of response to subunit inactivated influenza vaccine. Whole-study results and caveats: The authors suggested that every seasonal influenza vaccination recruits few new T cells.

Using its own MiXCR run on the RT-PCR reads, TCRdb lists one record per CDR3 protein. This sample yields around 570,000 distinct CDR3 sequences, of which about 10% are seen a single time; 8% to 13% belongs to the top ten. These same records also appear under a second study, on T cells expressing NK-cell markers. According to that study: The TCR beta cDNA came from 5'RACE template switching with UMIs. Eight donors were sequenced, of whom seven were HCMV-seropositive, while the remaining one was HCMV-seronegative. Among CD8+ T cells from several donors, dominant NKG2C+ clonotypes accounted for roughly 1.0-7.0%. The same clonotypes also predominated in the CD3+CD56-NKG2C+ fraction of several donors.

The chain has TRBV2 and TRBJ2-2; 10 bases align to TRBD2. This TCR came from a man aged 45 to 65 who received an inactivated influenza vaccine. The sample was PBMCs from blood, taken on the day of vaccination. The chain's CDR3 is CASSSGRAAGELFF. CDR3 DNA: TGTGCCAGCAGTAGCGGGAGGGCCGCCGGGGAGCTGTTTTTT. The full variable domain, rest sourced from reference TRBV2 and TRBJ2-2, is EPEVTQTPSHQVTQMGQEVILRCVPISNHLYFYWYRQILGQKVEFLVSFYNNEISEKSEIFDDQFSVERPDGSNFTLKIRSTKLEDSAMYFCASSSGRAAGELFFGEGSRLTVL.